These 29 T cell receptor beta chains were all obtained from the same sample, sequenced in a study of blood T cell repertoires in COVID-19. TCRdb's table, derived via immunoSEQ multiplex PCR, lists solely in-frame clones and lacks some. The sample has about 210,000 clones; around 80% are singletons. Sequenced material: peripheral blood. All receptors derive from a woman aged 60-75 years with COVID-19, enrolled during active disease.

This clone was found a few times. The chain uses TRBV19 and TRBJ1-4; D may be TRBD1 (6 bases). This CDR3 region has 13 residues. V was pared by 8 bases and J by 4 bases, with 11 bases between. Per germline, CDR1 LNHDA and CDR2 SQIVND (reference sequence). The DNA for the CDR3 is TGTGCCAGTGCAGGGGCCCTTAATGAAAAACTGTTTTTT. Protein sequence: CASAGALNEKLFF. Using reference TRBV19 and TRBJ1-4 for the parts outside the CDR3, the full variable domain is DGGITQSPKYLFRKEGQNVTLSCEQNLNHDAMYWYRQDPGQGLRLIYYSQIVNDFQKGDIAEGYSVSREKKESFPLTVTSAQKNPTAFYLCASAGALNEKLFFGSGTQLSVL.

The chain carries TRBV18 and TRBJ1-5; D perhaps matches TRBD1 (5 bases). V dropped 3 bases and J dropped 2 bases, with 8 bases sitting between them. The CDR3 is made up of 14 amino acids. Per the germline V gene, CDR1 is KGHSH and CDR2 is LQKENI. Here the CDR3 DNA reads TGTGCCAGCTCACCTTGGGGGGGCAATCAGCCCCAGCATTTT. It is translated as CASSPWGGNQPQHF.

This sequence joins TRBV29-1 and TRBJ1-2, with no clear D. The CDR3 contains 13 residues. Trimming shortened V by 6 bases and J by 0 bases, and 11 bases separated the two germline ends. The germline V gene has CDR1 SQVTM and CDR2 ANQGSEA. CDR3 in DNA: TGCAGCGTGGTCGCGGGATCTAACTATGGCTACACCTTC. Its translation: CSVVAGSNYGYTF.

Many counts were recorded for this clone. Other DNA sequences in this sample translate to the same CDR3. The rearrangement joins TRBV20-1 to TRBJ2-7; a weak D match, TRBD1 (5 bases). This CDR3 has 11 amino acids. Trimming shortened V by 2 bases and J by 3 bases, and 5 bases separated the two germline ends. Germline values: CDR1 DFQATT, CDR2 SNEGSKA (reference sequence). The CDR3 sequence: CSARQGYEQYF. CDR3 nucleotides: TGCAGTGCTAGACAGGGCTACGAGCAGTACTTC.

The sample holds many counts of this clone. CDR3 in DNA: TGTGCCACCTCGTCCCTGGGGGGCTCTGGGGCCAACGTCCTGACTTTC. Protein: CATSSLGGSGANVLTF. This chain links TRBV18 with TRBJ2-6, with D perhaps matching TRBD2 (6 bases). The CDR3 is 16 amino acids. The V gene lost 10 bases and the J gene lost 0 bases, with 16 bases spanning the gap. Germline-derived CDR1 and CDR2 are KGHSH and LQKENI.

The chain couples TRBV4-3 to TRBJ1-6; possibly TRBD1 for D (5 bases). The V gene lost 0 bases and the J gene lost 10 bases, with 13 bases spanning the gap. The CDR3 covers 15 residues. Germline assignment: CDR1 LGHNA and CDR2 YSLEER. The CDR3 region is CASSQDLKGLSPLHF. CDR3 bases: TGCGCCAGCAGCCAAGATCTCAAGGGGCTCTCACCCCTCCACTTT.

This clone was seen a handful of times. This sequence joins TRBV6-2 or TRBV6-3 and TRBJ2-3; 8 bases are a match to TRBD2. CDR3 size: 16 residues. Germline V gene lookup returns CDR1 MNHEY and CDR2 SVGEGT. V gave up 4 bases and J gave up 5 bases; unmatched junction bases: 11. In DNA, the CDR3 is TGTGCCAGCAGTTTCGGGTTGGCGGGAGGCCTAGATACGCAGTATTTT. The encoded protein is CASSFGLAGGLDTQYF.

The rearrangement joins TRBV28 to TRBJ2-3; possibly TRBD1 for D (5 bases). The germline V and J ends were trimmed by 4 bases and 4 bases, with 12 bases remaining between them. Germline-derived CDR1 and CDR2 are MDHEN and SYDVKM. The CDR3 totals 14 residues. The CDR3 is CASSYATGSDTQYF. Written as DNA, the CDR3 is TGTGCCAGCAGTTATGCTACAGGATCAGATACGCAGTATTTT.

The chain has TRBV5-6 and TRBJ2-7; 9 bases agree with TRBD2. V dropped 2 bases and J dropped 6; count of bases not matched to a gene: 12. Germline V gives CDR1 SGHDT, CDR2 YYEEEE. The CDR3 is made up of 16 amino acids. CDR3 region: CASSFGSGSLTAEQYF. CDR3 DNA sequence: TGTGCCAGCAGCTTTGGTAGCGGGAGTCTCACCGCCGAGCAGTACTTC. The entire variable domain, with the rest obtained from reference TRBV5-6 and TRBJ2-7, is as follows: DAGVTQSPTHLIKTRGQQVTLRCSPKSGHDTVSWYQQALGQGPQFIFQYYEEEERQRGNFPDRFSGHQFPNYSSELNVNALLLGDSALYLCASSFGSGSLTAEQYFGPGTRLTVT.

The genes are TRBV11-2 and TRBJ1-4, with TRBD1 matching over 9 bases. Trimming took 1 base from V and 5 from J; bases not matched to a gene: 2. From germline, CDR1 is SGHAT and CDR2 FQNNGV. The CDR3 is made up of 15 amino acids. This chain's CDR3 is CASSLGGTGNEKLFF. The DNA for the CDR3 is TGTGCCAGCAGCTTAGGTGGGACAGGGAATGAAAAACTGTTTTTT.

This chain uses TRBV28 with TRBJ2-1; tentative D call: TRBD1 (7 bases). Trimming shortened V by 7 bases and J by 7 bases, and 23 bases separated the two germline ends. This CDR3 is built from 16 residues. From germline, CDR1 is MDHEN and CDR2 SYDVKM. The CDR3: CASTRPPPQGRNEQFF. In nucleotides, the CDR3 is TGTGCCAGCACCCGCCCCCCCCCACAGGGGAGGAATGAGCAGTTCTTC.

This clone was picked up one time. The chain combines TRBV10-3 with TRBJ1-1; no reliable D call. CDR1 and CDR2 from the germline V gene are ENHRY and SYGVKD. The CDR3 is 15 amino acids. Trimming removed 5 bases from V and 2 bases from J, with 15 bases in between. As DNA, the CDR3 is TGTGCCATCAGTCGTGACCCGGCAGGTAACACTGAAGCTTTCTTT. Translation gives CAISRDPAGNTEAFF.

The genes are TRBV21-1 and TRBJ1-5; the table gives TRBD1 as D, unverified against the DNA. TRBV21-1 is reported as a pseudogene. The CDR3 runs 17 residues. CDR3 in DNA: TGTGCCAGCAGCAAAGGGGCAGGGCATCCCGCTCACCAGCCCCAGCATTTT. Translation gives CASSKGAGHPAHQPQHF.

The sample holds a few counts of this clone. The chain is built from TRBV7-2 and TRBJ2-5; TRBD1 matches at 8 bases. The V and J ends lost 5 bases and 1 base, in that order; junction bases with no gene match: 15. The CDR3 consists of 18 residues. Germline-derived CDR1 and CDR2 are SGHTA and FQGNSA. The CDR3 DNA is TGTGCCAGCAGCCCAAACGGGGGTACAACAGGGGGCCAAGAGACCCAGTACTTC. It encodes CASSPNGGTTGGQETQYF.

The chain employs TRBV9 and TRBJ2-2, with TRBD2 matching 8 bases. The CDR3 covers 16 residues. Trimming took 0 bases from V and 3 from J; bases not matched to a gene: 4. CDR1 SGDLS and CDR2 YYNGEE come from the germline V gene. The CDR3 nucleotides are TGTGCCAGCAGCGTAGGAGCGGGGGAGCACACCGGGGAGCTGTTTTTT. This gives the protein CASSVGAGEHTGELFF.

This chain connects TRBV7-3 to TRBJ2-6; maybe TRBD1 (5 bases). V shed 1 base and J shed 1 base, with 8 bases lying between them. CDR1 and CDR2 from the germline V gene are SGHTA and FQGTGA. The CDR3 spans 16 residues. The CDR3 sequence: CASSLMGRSGANVLTF. For the CDR3, the DNA is TGTGCCAGCAGCTTAATGGGGCGGTCTGGGGCCAACGTCCTGACTTTC.

This sequence joins TRBV23-1 and TRBJ2-5; 7 bases line up with TRBD1. TRBV23-1 is reported as an ORF; its role is uncertain. The CDR3 length is 16 residues. The V and J ends lost 3 bases and 2 bases, in that order; junction bases with no gene match: 9. This CDR3 reads CASSHPGQPSQETQYF. DNA for the CDR3: TGCGCCAGCAGTCACCCGGGACAGCCGTCTCAAGAGACCCAGTACTTC.

The chain joins TRBV9 to TRBJ2-5, with D perhaps TRBD1 (7 bases). The CDR3 sequence is 17 residues long. CDR1 is SGDLS, CDR2 YYNGEE, per germline. Trimming cost V 2 bases and J 2 bases, with 19 bases left between them. The CDR3, as DNA: TGTGCCAGCAGCGTTAGAGGATGGCAGGGGGGACAAGAGACCCAGTACTTC. Its translation: CASSVRGWQGGQETQYF.

This rearrangement joins TRBV19 to TRBJ2-7; 7 nucleotides line up with TRBD2. The length of the CDR3 is 15 residues. V shed 3 bases and J 3 bases; nucleotides not matched to a gene: 8. Germline CDR1 and CDR2: LNHDA and SQIVND (reference sequence). CDR3 sequence: CASSMVASGIYEQYF. The DNA of the CDR3 is TGTGCCAGTAGTATGGTAGCTAGCGGCATCTACGAGCAGTACTTC.

The genes are TRBV5-5 and TRBJ2-2; D remains ambiguous. The V and J ends lost 1 base and 1 base respectively, with 8 bases between them. CDR1 and CDR2 from the germline V gene are SGHKS and YYEKEE (reference sequence). The CDR3 totals 15 residues. The CDR3 bases are TGTGCCAGCAGCTTGAGTCACTTGAACACCGGGGAGCTGTTTTTT. Its protein product is CASSLSHLNTGELFF.

The chain is built from TRBV6-5 and TRBJ1-4; 7 nucleotides align to TRBD1. The CDR3 is made up of 15 amino acids. Germline trimming cut 2 bases from V and 4 bases from J; bases unmatched to any gene: 4. Germline-derived CDR1 and CDR2 are MNHEY and SVGAGI. CDR3: CASSYQDRFNEKLFF. The CDR3 nucleotides are TGTGCCAGCAGTTACCAGGACAGGTTTAATGAAAAACTGTTTTTT.

V is TRBV15 and J is TRBJ1-5; D is undetermined. The germline V and J ends were trimmed by 1 base and 3 bases, with 10 bases remaining between them. CDR3 length: 15 amino acids. The germline V gene encodes CDR1 LNHNV and CDR2 YYDKDF (reference sequence). The CDR3 nucleotides are TGTGCCACCAGCAGAGGCCGGCGGGACAATCAGCCCCAGCATTTT. Its translation: CATSRGRRDNQPQHF.

V and J are TRBV28 and TRBJ2-1; D may be TRBD1 (5 bases). Germline lookup yields CDR1 MDHEN and CDR2 SYDVKM. This CDR3 comprises 15 residues. The V gene lost 5 bases and the J gene lost 6 bases, with 17 bases spanning the gap. The CDR3 is CASSPLKQVSNEQFF. The CDR3 DNA reads as TGTGCCAGCAGTCCCTTGAAACAGGTCAGCAATGAGCAGTTCTTC. Drawing the rest from reference TRBV28 and TRBJ2-1, the complete variable domain is DVKVTQSSRYLVKRTGEKVFLECVQDMDHENMFWYRQDPGLGLRLIYFSYDVKMKEKGDIPEGYSVSREKKERFSLILESASTNQTSMYLCASSPLKQVSNEQFFGPGTRLTVL.

The V gene is TRBV5-4, the J gene TRBJ2-1; 7 bases match TRBD1. The germline V gene encodes CDR1 SGHNT and CDR2 YYREEE (reference sequence). The CDR3 is 13 amino acids. V was clipped by 4 bases and J by 3 bases; unmatched bases: 1. The CDR3 protein is CASSRDSYNEQFF. The CDR3 region has the DNA TGTGCCAGCAGCAGGGACAGCTACAATGAGCAGTTCTTC.

The genes are TRBV24-1 and TRBJ2-1, with D unclear. This CDR3 region has 14 residues. Trimming pared 4 bases from V and 5 bases from J, leaving 11 bases between. CDR1 and CDR2 (germline): KGHDR, SFDVKD. CDR3 loop: CATSEPGPNNEQFF. The CDR3 bases are TGTGCCACCAGTGAACCCGGTCCGAACAATGAGCAGTTCTTC.

The CDR3 is CAWADPQGAGTDTQYF. The CDR3 DNA is TGTGCCTGGGCCGACCCTCAGGGTGCGGGCACAGATACGCAGTATTTT. The chain uses TRBV30 and TRBJ2-3; D is possibly TRBD1 (5 bases). The CDR3 consists of 16 residues. V lost 5 bases and J lost 1, with 19 bases in between. Germline values: CDR1 GTSNPN, CDR2 SVGIG (reference sequence). Full variable domain (missing parts from reference TRBV30 and TRBJ2-3): SQTIHQWPATLVQPVGSPLSLECTVEGTSNPNLYWYRQAAGRGLQLLFYSVGIGQISSEVPQNLSASRPQDRQFILSSKKLLLSDSGFYLCAWADPQGAGTDTQYFGPGTRLTVL.

This rearrangement joins TRBV19 to TRBJ2-6; 7 positions match TRBD2. The length of the CDR3 is 16 residues. V dropped 2 bases and J dropped 2; count of bases not matched to a gene: 3. Germline V gene data show CDR1 as LNHDA and CDR2 as SQIVND (reference sequence). The CDR3 region has the DNA TGTGCCAGTAGTATAAGGGAGGGAACTGGGGCCAACGTCCTGACTTTC. The encoded protein is CASSIREGTGANVLTF.

The V and J genes are TRBV11-2 and TRBJ2-4; 10 nucleotides agree with TRBD2. The trim removed 3 bases at V and 4 bases at J, leaving 0 bases unmatched. Germline V lookup: CDR1 SGHAT, CDR2 FQNNGV. The CDR3 has 14 amino acids. CDR3 in DNA: TGTGCCAGCAGCTTGACTAGCGGGAAAAACATTCAGTACTTC. It specifies CASSLTSGKNIQYF.

This chain joins TRBV28 and TRBJ1-1, with D unclear. Germline CDR1 reads MDHEN; CDR2 reads SYDVKM. The CDR3 is made up of 12 amino acids. Trimming cost V 3 bases and J 3 bases, with 5 bases left between them. CDR3 amino acids: CASSFPYTEAFF. The CDR3 nucleotides read TGTGCCAGCAGTTTCCCGTACACTGAAGCTTTCTTT.